Presented here are 6 T cell receptor beta chains from one specimen sequenced in a study of cytomegalovirus exposure and HLA in healthy donors (dated by TCRdb to the late 2010s). Libraries were made using the immunoSEQ multiplex PCR assay. For the multiplex PCR, a mixture combining 60 forward primers for TCR Vbeta segments and 13 reverse primers for TCR Jbeta segments was used. The table comes from immuneACCESS by way of TCRdb, which keeps in-frame sequences with V and J called. Part of the clones is missing from these tables; in studies checked, under half for an unresolved V gene and the rest for unknown reasons. This sample is represented by 130,000 to 150,000 clones; 75% to 90% of them were singletons. The biggest ten clones account for 2.9% of the sample. Sequenced material: PBMCs. The receptors come from a woman under 40 in good health and CMV-seronegative.

The chain joins TRBV15 to TRBJ2-5; D is undetermined. The better agreement between TRBJ2-7 and the DNA end casts doubt on the J call. Per germline, CDR1 LNHNV and CDR2 YYDKDF (reference sequence). The CDR3 consists of 13 residues. The CDR3 nucleotides are TGTGCCACCAGCAGAGATAAGACACTCGAGCAGTACTTC. As protein: CATSRDKTLEQYF.

A few counts support this clone. The chain carries TRBV6-6 and TRBJ1-4; 9 bases line up with TRBD1. Looked up from germline, CDR1 is MNHNY and CDR2 is SVGAGI (reference sequence). The V and J ends lost 8 bases and 4 bases, in that order; junction bases with no gene match: 5. The CDR3 has 14 residues. The CDR3 is CASLDRGDNEKLFF. CDR3 DNA sequence: TGTGCCAGCCTAGACAGGGGGGATAATGAAAAACTGTTTTTT.

This chain connects TRBV6-1 to TRBJ1-1, with no clear D. The CDR3 is 11 residues long. Germline V lookup: CDR1 MNHNS, CDR2 SASEGT. V lost 6 bases and J 11 bases, leaving 13 bases between the germline ends. DNA of the CDR3: TGTGCCAGCAGCCGTTCCCGTGTCGCTTTCTTT. Protein sequence: CASSRSRVAFF.

In the case of this clone: This same CDR3 is encoded by further DNA sequences in the sample. The rearrangement uses TRBV5-4 and TRBJ2-3, with 15 bases identical to TRBD2. The CDR3 runs to 16 residues. V lost 4 bases to trimming and J lost 3 bases; unmatched junction nucleotides: 3. In germline, CDR1 is SGHNT, CDR2 YYREEE (reference sequence). The DNA for the CDR3 is TGTGCCAGCAGCAGGGGGACTAGCGGGGGGACAGATACGCAGTATTTT. The encoded protein is CASSRGTSGGTDTQYF.

The chain uses TRBV27 and TRBJ1-6, with D possibly being TRBD1 (6 bases). Trimming removed 7 bases at V and 6 bases at J, with 16 bases between. Germline V gene sequence: CDR1 MNHEY, CDR2 SMNVEV (reference sequence). The CDR3 is 15 residues long. The CDR3 is CASTPARGRNSPLHF. CDR3 nucleotide sequence: TGTGCCAGCACCCCCGCCAGGGGCCGTAATTCACCCCTCCACTTT.

J is TRBJ1-1 and V is TRBV6-5; D unresolved. V lost 5 bases and J 1 base, leaving 14 bases between the germline ends. CDR1 and CDR2 from the germline V gene are MNHEY and SVGAGI. The CDR3 sequence is 15 residues long. In DNA form, the CDR3 reads TGTGCCAGCAGTCCCCCTGGTGGGAGGAACACTGAAGCTTTCTTT. Translating gives CASSPPGGRNTEAFF.